The entry below describes one T cell receptor (beta chain). Sequenced by immunoSEQ multiplex PCR; TCRdb stores in-frame clones only, minus some. The sample includes 70,000 to 85,000 clones, 82% of them seen just once. Germline V gene data show CDR1 as SGHVS and CDR2 as FQNEAQ. The CDR3 has 17 amino acids. After removal of 0 bases from V and 12 bases from J, the junction contained 13 bases not matched to a gene. The sample originates from a study of blood T cell repertoires in COVID-19. Study-wide background: The United States, Italy and Spain provided the acute and convalescent COVID-19 samples. PBMCs, B-cell-depleted T cells, or T cells provided the cDNA or gDNA that made up the material.

The chain recombines TRBV7-8 with TRBJ2-1; 11 nucleotides line up with TRBD2. The receptor was derived from a man aged 55 to 70 with acute or convalescent COVID-19. The sequenced sample consisted of peripheral blood. The CDR3 DNA reads as TGTGCCAGCAGCTTAGCAGGGACTAGCGGACTCACAATGAGGCAGTTCTTC. Its translation: CASSLAGTSGLTMRQFF.